Shown below are 32 T cell receptor beta chains from a single sample sequenced in a study of T cell changes during pregnancy in multiple sclerosis. Assay: immunoSEQ multiplex PCR; the TCRdb copy retains only in-frame clones and omits some. The repertoire includes roughly 80,000 clones, about 92% of them detected once, and around 2.6% sits in the top ten. The specimen comprised peripheral blood, sampled before pregnancy. These receptors were collected from a female donor with multiple sclerosis, enrolled in a pregnancy study.

The genes are TRBV7-2 and TRBJ1-2, with D perhaps matching TRBD1 (5 bases). Trimming removed 5 bases at V and 5 bases at J, with 12 bases between. CDR1 and CDR2 (germline): SGHTA, FQGNSA. This CDR3 region has 13 residues. CDR3 residues: CASSTWGGYGYTF. The CDR3 coding sequence is TGTGCCAGCAGCACTTGGGGGGGGTATGGCTACACCTTC.

This clone has just a few counts. The chain joins TRBV5-1 to TRBJ2-2, with D tentatively TRBD2 (5 bases). Germline V gene data show CDR1 as SGHRS and CDR2 as YFSETQ. The V gene lost 0 bases and the J gene lost 6 bases, with 9 bases spanning the gap. The CDR3 loop spans 14 amino acids. The DNA of the CDR3 is TGCGCCAGCAGCTTGGGACTAACCTCCGGGGAGCTGTTTTTT. Protein sequence: CASSLGLTSGELFF.

The count of this clone is one. This chain connects TRBV5-1 to TRBJ2-1, with TRBD2 matching over 7 bases. Germline lookup yields CDR1 SGHRS and CDR2 YFSETQ. This CDR3 region has 15 residues. Unmatched junction bases numbered 4, after V lost 1 base and J lost 3 bases. CDR3 protein: CASSLRREHYNEQFF. The CDR3 DNA reads as TGCGCCAGCAGCTTGAGGCGGGAGCACTACAATGAGCAGTTCTTC.

The rearrangement joins TRBV19 to TRBJ2-4; weak D call: TRBD2 (5 bases). CDR3 size: 13 residues. Trimming stripped 7 bases from V and 7 bases from J, with 14 bases between. From germline, CDR1 is LNHDA and CDR2 SQIVND (reference sequence). The CDR3 protein is CASIPTGLNIQYF. Written as DNA, the CDR3 is TGTGCCAGTATCCCCACCGGACTTAACATTCAGTACTTC.

In DNA, the CDR3 is TGTGCCAGCAGTCGAGACAGGTACAATGAGCAGTTCTTC. This codes for CASSRDRYNEQFF. The V call is TRBV27, the J call TRBJ2-1, with a possible D match to TRBD1 (6 bases). The CDR3 runs to 13 residues. V lost 5 bases, J lost 4 bases, and 9 bases lay in between. Germline V CDR1 and CDR2: MNHEY, SMNVEV (reference sequence).

V is TRBV2 and J is TRBJ2-1; perhaps TRBD2 as D (6 bases). The CDR3 covers 16 residues. Per the germline V gene, CDR1 is SNHLY and CDR2 is FYNNEI. The V end was cut by 3 bases, the J end by 15 bases, with 27 bases between. Here the CDR3 DNA reads TGTGCCAGCAGTGATGGGACCGGGAGTTTGGGGAGTTTATTGTTCTTC. This gives the protein CASSDGTGSLGSLLFF.

V usage is TRBV27 and J usage is TRBJ1-5; 7 bases align to TRBD1. Germline lookup yields CDR1 MNHEY and CDR2 SMNVEV (reference sequence). J lost 5 bases, V lost 2 bases, and 6 bases had no gene match. This CDR3 has 15 residues. CDR3 amino acids: CASSLTGQEYQPQHF. As DNA, the CDR3 is TGTGCCAGCAGTTTAACCGGACAGGAGTATCAGCCCCAGCATTTT.

V gene TRBV11-2 combines with J gene TRBJ2-2; 7 bases map to TRBD2. The CDR3 has 18 amino acids. The germline V gene has CDR1 SGHAT and CDR2 FQNNGV. The V gene end was trimmed by 4 bases and the J gene end by 3 bases; junction bases not matched to a gene: 14. CDR3 bases: TGTGCCAGCAGCTACCGACTAAGCGGGAAGGGCGACACCGGGGAGCTGTTTTTT. Translation: CASSYRLSGKGDTGELFF.

The chain couples TRBV29-1 to TRBJ2-7; 8 bases are a match to TRBD1. This CDR3 has 12 residues. Germline-derived CDR1 and CDR2 are SQVTM and ANQGSEA. J lost 5 bases, V lost 5 bases, and 5 bases had no gene match. As DNA, the CDR3 is TGCAGCGTTAGACAGGGGCCTAACGAGCAGTACTTC. It translates to CSVRQGPNEQYF.

The rearrangement joins TRBV4-3 to TRBJ2-5; 10 bases map to TRBD2. This CDR3 region has 17 residues. Germline CDR1 and CDR2: LGHNA and YSLEER. V shed 4 bases, J shed 1 base, and the junction held 9 bases outside the gene matches. Here the CDR3 reads CASSRGGLAMIQETQYF. The CDR3 nucleotides are TGCGCCAGCAGCCGGGGGGGACTAGCGATGATCCAAGAGACCCAGTACTTC.

This sequence joins TRBV2 and TRBJ1-1; 9 bases line up with TRBD1. The CDR3 extends over 15 amino acids. CDR1 is SNHLY, CDR2 FYNNEI, per germline. V lost 0 bases, J lost 5 bases, and 4 bases stayed unmatched. In nucleotides, the CDR3 is TGTGCCAGCAGTGAAGCGGACAGGGGAAGGACTGAAGCTTTCTTT. Amino acid sequence: CASSEADRGRTEAFF.

This chain connects TRBV5-1 to TRBJ2-5; 7 bases fit TRBD2. The germline V gene has CDR1 SGHRS and CDR2 YFSETQ. The CDR3 length is 14 residues. V was clipped by 4 bases and J by 3 bases; unmatched bases: 6. CDR3 DNA: TGCGCCAGCAGCCCTACCGGGACTAAAGAGACCCAGTACTTC. Translation gives CASSPTGTKETQYF.

The rearrangement joins TRBV10-3 to TRBJ1-3, with D perhaps matching TRBD1 (6 bases). The germline V gene has CDR1 ENHRY and CDR2 SYGVKD. The V end was cut by 2 bases, the J end by 0 bases, with 11 bases between. The CDR3 is made up of 16 amino acids. CDR3 residues: CAISERDTRSGNTIYF. For the CDR3, the DNA is TGTGCCATCAGTGAGCGGGACACCCGCTCTGGAAACACCATATATTTT.

V and J are TRBV5-1 and TRBJ2-6; D unclear. The germline CDR1 and CDR2 sequences are SGHRS and YFSETQ. This CDR3 has 13 residues. V shed 7 bases and J shed 0 bases, with 5 bases lying between them. The CDR3 sequence is CASQRSGANVLTF. The CDR3 DNA sequence: TGCGCCAGCCAGCGCTCTGGGGCCAACGTCCTGACTTTC.

This rearrangement joins TRBV7-6 to TRBJ2-1; 7 bases line up with TRBD2. The CDR3 is 17 residues long. Germline CDR1 is SGHVS and CDR2 is FNYEAQ. V was pared by 1 base and J by 1 base, with 7 bases of the junction left unmatched. The CDR3 loop reads CASSLVSGGRSYNEQFF. In DNA, the CDR3 is TGTGCCAGCAGCTTAGTCTCGGGAGGAAGGTCCTACAATGAGCAGTTCTTC.

The chain joins TRBV9 to TRBJ1-2; D call uncertain. V shed 3 bases and J shed 7 bases, with 4 bases lying between them. Germline loops: CDR1 SGDLS, CDR2 YYNGEE. This CDR3 contains 10 residues. The CDR3 DNA follows: TGTGCCAGCAGCGGGGCTGGCTACACCTTC. This codes for CASSGAGYTF.

This chain uses TRBV2 with TRBJ2-7; a possible D gene is TRBD1 (6 bases). CDR3 length equals 14 residues. Per germline, CDR1 SNHLY and CDR2 FYNNEI. V lost 7 bases, J lost 3 bases, and 16 bases lay in between. CDR3 residues: CASKVQGPSYEQYF. The CDR3 DNA is TGTGCCAGCAAGGTTCAGGGGCCTAGCTACGAGCAGTACTTC.

This chain uses TRBV4-2 with TRBJ2-5; a possible D gene is TRBD2 (6 bases). Trimming removed 0 bases at V and 5 bases at J, with 13 bases between. The germline gives CDR1 LGHNA, CDR2 YNFKEQ. The CDR3 contains 15 residues. The CDR3 here is CASSQETGGGETQYF. The CDR3 region has the DNA TGTGCCAGCAGCCAAGAAACCGGGGGTGGGGAGACCCAGTACTTC.

The V gene is TRBV19, the J gene TRBJ1-1; 7 bases map to TRBD1. The CDR3 loop spans 14 amino acids. The V gene end was trimmed by 4 bases and the J gene end by 3 bases; junction bases not matched to a gene: 5. The germline gives CDR1 LNHDA, CDR2 SQIVND (reference sequence). CDR3 amino acids: CASSRTGWDTEAFF. The CDR3 DNA reads TGTGCCAGTAGTAGGACAGGTTGGGACACTGAAGCTTTCTTT.

The V and J genes are TRBV2 and TRBJ2-2; D remains unclear. The CDR3 is made up of 14 amino acids. V dropped 7 bases and J dropped 5 bases, with 14 bases sitting between them. Germline values: CDR1 SNHLY, CDR2 FYNNEI. The CDR3 reads CASTANAATGELFF. The CDR3 region has the DNA TGTGCCAGCACAGCCAATGCGGCGACCGGGGAGCTGTTTTTT.

The genes are TRBV7-9 and TRBJ2-6, with a tentative D call TRBD2 (6 bases). Germline assignment: CDR1 SEHNR and CDR2 FQNEAQ (reference sequence). V lost 6 bases and J 0 bases, leaving 15 bases between the germline ends. The CDR3 length is 17 residues. DNA of the CDR3: TGTGCCAGCAGGCCGGGACTTGAAGACTCTGGGGCCAACGTCCTGACTTTC. Its translation is CASRPGLEDSGANVLTF.

Here the CDR3 reads CASSDKAGSSYNEQFF. For the CDR3, the DNA is TGTGCCAGCAGCGATAAGGCGGGTAGCTCCTACAATGAGCAGTTCTTC. The rearrangement links TRBV5-6 to TRBJ2-1; D is perhaps TRBD2 (5 bases). Trimming cost V 4 bases and J 0 bases, with 14 bases left between them. CDR3 length: 16 amino acids. Germline-derived CDR1 and CDR2 are SGHDT and YYEEEE.

This chain connects TRBV5-1 to TRBJ1-5; D uncertain. CDR1 SGHRS and CDR2 YFSETQ come from the germline V gene. The CDR3 is 15 amino acids. V gave up 4 bases and J gave up 1 base, with 12 bases separating them. The CDR3 DNA sequence: TGCGCCAGCAGCAGCGGAGGGTTGAGCAATCAGCCCCAGCATTTT. Translation: CASSSGGLSNQPQHF.

The V and J genes are TRBV19 and TRBJ2-7; maybe TRBD2 (5 bases). Per germline, CDR1 LNHDA and CDR2 SQIVND (reference sequence). This CDR3 is 13 amino acids long. Trimming stripped 4 bases from V and 5 bases from J, with 12 bases between. CDR3 sequence: CASSTPGEHEQYF. CDR3 nucleotide sequence: TGTGCCAGTAGTACCCCCGGGGAGCACGAGCAGTACTTC.

CDR3 region: CASSSEGGYTF. Written as DNA, the CDR3 is TGTGCCAGCAGTTCGGAGGGCGGCTACACCTTC. The rearrangement uses TRBV28 and TRBJ1-2, with D uncertain. V shed 4 bases and J shed 8 bases, with 8 bases lying between them. This CDR3 has 11 amino acids. Germline-derived CDR1 and CDR2 are MDHEN and SYDVKM.

The chain has TRBV28 and TRBJ2-1; the match to TRBD2 covers 10 bases. Germline assignment: CDR1 MDHEN and CDR2 SYDVKM. This CDR3 region has 16 residues. The V gene end was trimmed by 6 bases and the J gene end by 2 bases; junction bases not matched to a gene: 7. CDR3 sequence: CASRPSSGSTYNEQFF. DNA for the CDR3: TGTGCCAGCAGACCTTCTAGCGGGAGTACCTACAATGAGCAGTTCTTC. Drawing the rest from reference TRBV28 and TRBJ2-1, the complete variable domain is DVKVTQSSRYLVKRTGEKVFLECVQDMDHENMFWYRQDPGLGLRLIYFSYDVKMKEKGDIPEGYSVSREKKERFSLILESASTNQTSMYLCASRPSSGSTYNEQFFGPGTRLTVL.

The chain has TRBV6-5 and TRBJ1-2; unclear D gene. With 0 bases removed from V and 8 bases from J, the gap between germline ends came to 7 bases. The CDR3 spans 12 residues. Per germline, CDR1 MNHEY and CDR2 SVGAGI. Here the CDR3 reads CASSYSAGGYTF. The CDR3 region has the DNA TGTGCCAGCAGTTACTCGGCCGGGGGCTACACCTTC.

The chain carries TRBV7-9 and TRBJ2-6; perhaps TRBD1 as D (6 bases). The CDR3 has 19 residues. CDR1 SEHNR and CDR2 FQNEAQ come from the germline V gene (reference sequence). With 5 bases removed from V and 2 bases from J, the gap between germline ends came to 22 bases. The CDR3 DNA reads as TGTGCCAGCAGCCCTTTAGGGGGTCCAGGGTGGCCTGGGGCCAACGTCCTGACTTTC. It codes for CASSPLGGPGWPGANVLTF. The full variable domain, in which reference TRBV7-9 and TRBJ2-6 provide the parts outside the CDR3, is DTGVSQNPRHKITKRGQNVTFRCDPISEHNRLYWYRQTLGQGPEFLTYFQNEAQLEKSRLLSDRFSAERPKGSFSTLEIQRTEQGDSAMYLCASSPLGGPGWPGANVLTFGAGSRLTVL.

The genes are TRBV2 and TRBJ2-3; TRBD2 agrees at 12 bases. This CDR3 is 15 amino acids long. Germline CDR1 reads SNHLY; CDR2 reads FYNNEI. After removal of 6 bases from V and 4 bases from J, the junction contained 5 bases not matched to a gene. As DNA, the CDR3 is TGTGCCAGCAGGGCGACTAGCGGGAGAGCAGATACGCAGTATTTT. Amino acids: CASRATSGRADTQYF.

The V and J genes are TRBV7-9 and TRBJ2-2; D is unclear. The CDR3 sequence is 17 residues long. Trimming removed 1 base from V and 0 bases from J, with 12 bases in between. CDR1 SEHNR and CDR2 FQNEAQ come from the germline V gene (reference sequence). CDR3 nucleotide sequence: TGTGCCAGCAGCTTAGGACCGGCGGAGACGAACACCGGGGAGCTGTTTTTT. As protein: CASSLGPAETNTGELFF.

J is TRBJ2-1 and V is TRBV27; a weak D match, TRBD2 (6 bases). The CDR3 is made up of 15 amino acids. Germline V gene data show CDR1 as MNHEY and CDR2 as SMNVEV (reference sequence). The V end lost 2 bases, the J end lost 0 bases, and 8 bases lay between the germline ends. Here the CDR3 DNA reads TGTGCCAGCAGTTTAGCGGGGAGCTCCTACAATGAGCAGTTCTTC. Translation gives CASSLAGSSYNEQFF.

Note on this clone: Additional DNA sequences in this sample encode the identical CDR3. The chain is built from TRBV4-1 and TRBJ2-5; possibly TRBD1 for D (5 bases). Germline V gene data show CDR1 as MGHRA and CDR2 as YSYEKL. This CDR3 has 15 residues. Trimming cost V 2 bases and J 2 bases, with 12 bases left between them. CDR3 sequence: CASSQLTTDQETQYF. The CDR3 region has the DNA TGCGCCAGCAGCCAACTGACGACAGATCAAGAGACCCAGTACTTC.